A selection of T cell receptor beta chains follows, all from one sample in a study of T-cell reconstitution after alpha-beta-depleted transplantation in children. TCRdb ran MiXCR on the PCR reads and lists one entry per CDR3 protein. The repertoire holds a few hundred thousand distinct CDR3 sequences, with 13% as singletons. The sample was PBMCs, mostly from graft donor cells, taken 360 days after TCRalphabeta/CD19-depleted stem cell transplant. These receptor sequences come from a male patient aged 10-17 years who had a stem cell transplant for acute myeloid leukemia, so the T cells may come from the graft donor. Both conserved end residues are part of each CDR3. A D gene is named only where the DNA matches it firmly. Expanded clones get a size class; other rows say once, few or many, or leave the size out.

TRBV7-3,TRBJ1-1,many,NA,CASSFNMGTTEAFF,TGTGCCAGCAGCTTTAACATGGGGACCACTGAAGCTTTCTTT
TRBV28,TRBJ2-7,NA,TRBD2,CASTFSSSGTGEQYF,TGTGCCAGCACCTTTTCGAGTAGCGGGACGGGCGAGCAGTACTTC
TRBV21-1,TRBJ2-2,few,NA,CARTGTGHGELFF,TGTGCCCGAACCGGGACAGGCCACGGGGAGCTGTTTTTT
TRBV7-6,TRBJ2-2,many,NA,CASSKLRINTGELFF,TGTGCCAGCAGCAAACTACGAATAAACACCGGGGAGCTGTTTTTT
TRBV20-1,TRBJ2-5,few,NA,CSAPPGREETQYF,TGCAGTGCTCCCCCGGGCCGCGAAGAGACCCAGTACTTC
TRBV28,TRBJ2-5,NA,NA,CASSWVYRGTQYF,TGTGCCAGCAGTTGGGTCTATAGGGGGACCCAGTACTTC
TRBV29-1,TRBJ1-2,NA,NA,CSVLEGGYTF,TGCAGCGTTCTGGAAGGTGGCTACACCTTC
TRBV6-6,TRBJ2-7,few,NA,CASSYLLAEEQYF,TGTGCCAGCAGTTACCTTTTAGCGGAGGAGCAGTACTTC
TRBV6-1,TRBJ2-3,many,TRBD2,CASKSPSSGIPDTQYF,TGTGCCAGCAAATCTCCCTCTAGCGGGATCCCAGATACGCAGTATTTT
TRBV19,TRBJ2-7,few,TRBD2,CASSMTSGRPEYEQYF,TGTGCCAGTAGTATGACTAGCGGGAGGCCCGAATACGAGCAGTACTTC
TRBV4-2,TRBJ2-7,NA,TRBD2,CASSQDRRTSGKPYEQYF,TGTGCCAGCAGCCAAGACCGTCGGACTAGCGGGAAACCCTACGAGCAGTACTTC
TRBV19,TRBJ1-1,NA,NA,CASSSREGTEAFF,TGTGCCAGTAGTTCGCGGGAGGGCACTGAAGCTTTCTTT
TRBV30,TRBJ2-7,few,TRBD1,CAWSVGDSSYEQYF,TGTGCCTGGAGTGTAGGGGACAGCTCCTACGAGCAGTACTTC
TRBV7-6,TRBJ2-2,few,TRBD2,CASSLPGREIWAGELFF,TGTGCCAGCAGCCTCCCAGGGCGGGAGATCTGGGCCGGGGAGCTGTTTTTT
TRBV3-1,TRBJ1-5,few,TRBD1,CASSPGQTHANQPQHF,TGTGCCAGCAGCCCGGGACAGACACACGCCAATCAGCCCCAGCATTTT
TRBV4-3,TRBJ2-5,few,TRBD2,CASSRAQLAGETQYF,TGCGCCAGCAGCCGGGCCCAACTAGCGGGAGAAACCCAGTACTTC
TRBV20-1,TRBJ2-5,many,TRBD2,CRAPGEGETQYF,TGCAGGGCACCGGGGGAGGGGGAGACCCAGTACTTC
TRBV5-6,TRBJ2-7,few,NA,CASSSAGGRAYEQYF,TGTGCCAGCAGCTCTGCCGGGGGAAGAGCCTACGAGCAGTACTTC
TRBV3-1,TRBJ2-1,many,TRBD2,CASSAVRSGTSGKRGEQFF,TGTGCCAGCAGCGCCGTCCGTTCCGGGACTAGCGGGAAGAGGGGTGAGCAGTTCTTC
TRBV3-1,TRBJ2-7,few,TRBD1,CASSQQTGGYEQYF,TGTGCCAGCAGCCAACAGACAGGGGGCTACGAGCAGTACTTC
TRBV6-2/TRBV6-3,TRBJ2-1,few,NA,CASSYSTGGGLGYMGEQFF,TGTGCCAGCAGTTACTCGACCGGGGGCGGCCTAGGGTATATGGGTGAGCAGTTCTTC
TRBV7-6,TRBJ2-3,many,NA,CASSEGARGTDTQYF,TGTGCCAGTTCGGAGGGGGCGCGGGGCACAGATACGCAGTATTTT
TRBV18,TRBJ2-7,many,TRBD2,CASSSPTSGPFYEQYF,TGTGCCAGCTCATCTCCGACTAGCGGACCTTTCTACGAGCAGTACTTC
TRBV20-1,TRBJ2-7,many,TRBD2,CSAPYSGRATYEQYF,TGCAGTGCTCCTTATAGCGGGAGGGCCACCTACGAGCAGTACTTC
TRBV7-9,TRBJ2-7,NA,TRBD1,CASSLVVSSTGHEQYF,TGTGCCAGCAGCTTAGTGGTTTCTTCGACAGGGCACGAGCAGTACTTC
TRBV5-1,TRBJ2-3,NA,NA,CASSSTRSTDTQYF,TGCGCCAGCAGCTCAACTAGAAGCACAGATACGCAGTATTTT
TRBV11-2,TRBJ2-5,NA,TRBD1,CASSLGTGESETQYF,TGTGCCAGCAGCTTAGGGACAGGGGAATCGGAGACCCAGTACTTC
TRBV4-3,TRBJ1-6,few,NA,CASSQESGGSPLHF,TGCGCCAGCAGCCAAGAGTCGGGAGGGTCACCCCTCCACTTT
TRBV28,TRBJ2-6,NA,NA,CASTPQPGANVLTF,TGTGCCAGCACCCCCCAACCCGGGGCCAACGTCCTGACTTTC
TRBV29-1,TRBJ1-6,few,NA,CSVRLGIGSPLHF,TGCAGCGTTCGTCTGGGTATTGGTTCACCCCTCCACTTT
TRBV24-1,TRBJ2-7,few,NA,CATSGDNGEQYF,TGTGCCACCAGTGGGGACAATGGGGAGCAGTACTTC
TRBV29-1,TRBJ2-2,few,TRBD1,CSVEDATGTGTSNTGELFF,TGCAGCGTTGAAGACGCCACCGGGACAGGGACCTCGAACACCGGGGAGCTGTTTTTT
TRBV7-6,TRBJ1-3,few,NA,CASRFPVSGNTIYF,TGTGCCAGCAGATTTCCAGTCTCTGGAAACACCATATATTTT
TRBV27,TRBJ1-5,many,NA,CASSPHTVNNQPQHF,TGTGCCAGCAGTCCGCACACAGTTAACAATCAGCCCCAGCATTTT
TRBV12-3/TRBV12-4,TRBJ1-4,NA,NA,CASSPARDEKLFF,TGTGCCAGCAGCCCCGCCCGTGATGAAAAACTGTTTTTT
TRBV15,TRBJ2-3,NA,TRBD2,CRPRGRGSSSTDTQYF,TGCCGCCCGCGCGGGAGGGGATCCTCTAGCACAGATACGCAGTATTTT
TRBV7-2,TRBJ1-3,few,NA,CASSLGPHSGNTIYF,TGTGCCAGCAGCCTTGGACCGCACTCTGGAAACACCATATATTTT
TRBV20-1,TRBJ2-3,NA,TRBD2,CSARGGRALPPDTQYF,TGCAGTGCTAGGGGCGGGAGGGCTCTTCCCCCAGATACGCAGTATTTT
TRBV30,TRBJ2-1,NA,NA,CAWGGNEQFF,TGTGCCTGGGGGGGGAATGAGCAGTTCTTC
TRBV5-6,TRBJ2-7,many,TRBD1,CASSRNNRQGTPYEQYF,TGTGCCAGCAGCCGGAACAACAGACAGGGAACACCCTACGAGCAGTACTTC
TRBV12-3/TRBV12-4,TRBJ2-6,many,TRBD2,CASSAGLAGAGANVLTF,TGTGCCAGCAGTGCGGGACTAGCGGGAGCTGGGGCCAACGTCCTGACTTTC
TRBV4-1,TRBJ2-1,few,NA,CASTPGLGNEQFF,TGCGCCAGCACACCCGGGCTGGGCAATGAGCAGTTCTTC
TRBV7-2,TRBJ1-3,NA,NA,CASRPDRGQRSGNTIYF,TGTGCCAGCAGACCAGACCGGGGGCAGCGCTCTGGAAACACCATATATTTT
TRBV5-1,TRBJ2-1,NA,TRBD2,CASSAGLALIWDEQFF,TGCGCCAGCAGCGCGGGACTAGCGTTGATCTGGGATGAGCAGTTCTTC
TRBV6-2/TRBV6-3,TRBJ2-1,few,TRBD2,CASSSLAGAIGNEQFF,TGTGCCAGCAGTTCCCTAGCGGGAGCAATCGGCAATGAGCAGTTCTTC
TRBV30,TRBJ2-7,NA,TRBD2,CAWSASGGTTKQYF,TGTGCCTGGAGTGCCAGCGGGGGGACTACGAAGCAGTACTTC
TRBV7-9,TRBJ2-7,NA,NA,CASSPWETGSYEQYF,TGTGCCAGCAGCCCTTGGGAGACGGGCTCCTACGAGCAGTACTTC
TRBV20-1,TRBJ2-7,many,NA,CSARPAADLYEQYF,TGCAGTGCTAGACCCGCAGCGGATCTCTACGAGCAGTACTTC
TRBV3-1,TRBJ2-2,NA,TRBD2,CASSHPGGVLHGELFF,TGTGCCAGCAGCCACCCGGGGGGAGTTCTTCACGGGGAGCTGTTTTTT
TRBV20-1,TRBJ2-5,few,TRBD2,CSASQPSGGNFQETQYF,TGCAGTGCTAGTCAACCTAGCGGGGGGAATTTCCAAGAGACCCAGTACTTC
TRBV5-1,TRBJ2-5,few,TRBD1,CASSLPRQGDETQYF,TGCGCCAGCAGCTTGCCTCGACAGGGGGACGAGACCCAGTACTTC
TRBV10-3,TRBJ2-5,NA,NA,CAISPGLLQETQYF,TGTGCCATCAGCCCGGGACTCCTCCAAGAGACCCAGTACTTC